This passage covers 13 T cell receptor beta chains from one sample sequenced in a study of blood T cell repertoires in COVID-19. Produced via immunoSEQ multiplex PCR; TCRdb's table is partial and in-frame only. The table lists approximately 270,000 clones, 80% to 90% of them singletons, with approximately 2% in the top ten. Source material: PBMCs or T cells enriched from blood (not recorded which). These receptors were taken from a woman aged 50 to 65 who had recovered from COVID-19.

CDR3 nucleotides: TGCGCCAGCAGCCAAGATTCACAGGAGTACAATCAGCCCCAGCATTTT. Residues: CASSQDSQEYNQPQHF. The genes are TRBV4-1 and TRBJ1-5, with D perhaps matching TRBD1 (5 bases). This CDR3 contains 16 residues. V shed 0 bases and J shed 3 bases, with 12 bases lying between them. CDR1 and CDR2 from the germline V gene are MGHRA and YSYEKL.

The chain links TRBV7-8 to TRBJ1-1, with 7 bases identical to TRBD1. The germline gives CDR1 SGHVS, CDR2 FQNEAQ. The CDR3 runs 15 residues. The V segment lost 5 bases and the J segment 5 bases; nucleotides outside the gene matches: 11. CDR3 sequence: CASSEGGQGETEAFF. The CDR3 DNA reads TGTGCCAGCAGCGAAGGAGGGCAGGGGGAGACTGAAGCTTTCTTT.

The J gene is TRBJ1-4, the V gene TRBV5-4; 11 bases are a match to TRBD1. J lost 7 bases, V lost 3 bases, and 5 bases had no gene match. This CDR3 comprises 15 residues. CDR1 SGHNT and CDR2 YYREEE come from the germline V gene (reference sequence). The CDR3 region is CASSSDRGRGEKLFF. DNA of the CDR3: TGTGCCAGCAGCTCGGACAGGGGGCGCGGTGAAAAACTGTTTTTT.

The J gene is TRBJ2-6, the V gene TRBV6-5; no clear D. Germline V gene data show CDR1 as MNHEY and CDR2 as SVGAGI. This CDR3 contains 15 residues. With 2 bases removed from V and 0 bases from J, the gap between germline ends came to 5 bases. The CDR3 bases are TGTGCCAGCAGTTACGGGCTCTCTGGGGCCAACGTCCTGACTTTC. This translates into CASSYGLSGANVLTF.

The chain is built from TRBV11-2 and TRBJ1-4; 9 nucleotides match TRBD1. V lost 4 bases and J lost 8; bases outside the gene matches: 8. Germline values: CDR1 SGHAT, CDR2 FQNNGV. This CDR3 spans 15 amino acids. CDR3 DNA: TGTGCCAGCAGCTCACTACAGGGGGCGCGAGAAAAACTGTTTTTT. Protein: CASSSLQGAREKLFF. Full variable domain (remainder filled in from reference TRBV11-2 and TRBJ1-4): EAGVAQSPRYKIIEKRQSVAFWCNPISGHATLYWYQQILGQGPKLLIQFQNNGVVDDSQLPKDRFSAERLKGVDSTLKIQPAKLEDSAVYLCASSSLQGAREKLFFGSGTQLSVL.

The chain couples TRBV29-1 to TRBJ1-3, with D uncertain. With 7 bases removed from V and 0 bases from J, the gap between germline ends came to 16 bases. CDR3 length equals 15 residues. Germline assignment: CDR1 SQVTM and CDR2 ANQGSEA. The chain's CDR3 is CSALPSPNSGNTIYF. CDR3 DNA: TGCAGCGCCCTACCGAGCCCCAACTCTGGAAACACCATATATTTT. Full variable domain (remainder filled in from reference TRBV29-1 and TRBJ1-3): SAVISQKPSRDICQRGTSLTIQCQVDSQVTMMFWYRQQPGQSLTLIATANQGSEATYESGFVIDKFPISRPNLTFSTLTVSNMSPEDSSIYLCSALPSPNSGNTIYFGEGSWLTVV.

V gene TRBV6-4 combines with J gene TRBJ1-1, with D perhaps matching TRBD1 (5 bases). Trimming pared 1 base from V and 5 bases from J, leaving 8 bases between. CDR1 and CDR2 (germline): MRHNA, SNTAGT. The CDR3 sequence is 13 residues long. The CDR3 loop reads CASSDLGGTEAFF. CDR3 nucleotide sequence: TGTGCCAGCAGTGACTTGGGGGGTACTGAAGCTTTCTTT.

The chain combines TRBV12-3 or TRBV12-4 with TRBJ1-2; D gene uncertain. V dropped 4 bases and J dropped 8 bases, with 11 bases sitting between them. The CDR3 is 12 residues long. As DNA, the CDR3 is TGTGCCAGCAGTTCTGGATCAGGCGGCTACACCTTC. Protein: CASSSGSGGYTF.

The chain employs TRBV28 and TRBJ2-6; 7 bases line up with TRBD1. The CDR3 is made up of 18 amino acids. V lost 6 bases and J lost 0; bases outside the gene matches: 11. Germline lookup yields CDR1 MDHEN and CDR2 SYDVKM. DNA for the CDR3: TGTGCCAGCAGACCGATCGGGACAGCAAGCTCTGGGGCCAACGTCCTGACTTTC. This codes for CASRPIGTASSGANVLTF.

The chain combines TRBV3-1 (or the pseudogene TRBV3-2) with TRBJ2-7, with 8 bases lining up with TRBD2. V gave up 1 base and J gave up 4 bases; unmatched junction bases: 6. CDR1 is LGHDT and CDR2 is YNNKEL in the germline V gene (reference sequence). CDR3 size: 15 residues. This CDR3 is CASSQAAGDGYEQYF. The CDR3 nucleotides are TGTGCCAGCAGCCAAGCAGCGGGAGACGGTTACGAGCAGTACTTC.

The V gene is TRBV27, the J gene TRBJ1-2; weak D call: TRBD1 (6 bases). The V gene lost 3 bases and the J gene lost 5 bases, with 16 bases spanning the gap. This CDR3 contains 15 residues. Per the germline V gene, CDR1 is MNHEY and CDR2 is SMNVEV (reference sequence). The DNA for the CDR3 is TGTGCCAGCAGTTTTAGGGGGACGGAGATATATGGCTACACCTTC. Amino acid sequence: CASSFRGTEIYGYTF.

The chain uses TRBV19 and TRBJ2-1, with 7 nucleotides matching TRBD2. The CDR3 is 14 amino acids. The V gene end was trimmed by 6 bases and the J gene end by 6 bases; junction bases not matched to a gene: 8. CDR1 LNHDA and CDR2 SQIVND come from the germline V gene (reference sequence). CDR3 in amino acids: CASSRAGVANEQFF. DNA of the CDR3: TGTGCCAGTAGCAGGGCGGGAGTTGCCAATGAGCAGTTCTTC.

This clone has just one count. V gene TRBV5-1 combines with J gene TRBJ1-1; tentative D call: TRBD1 (6 bases). The CDR3 has 13 amino acids. V dropped 4 bases and J dropped 11 bases, with 18 bases sitting between them. Germline CDR1 SGHRS, CDR2 YFSETQ. The CDR3 protein is CASSPGQPLGAFF. CDR3 nucleotides: TGCGCCAGCAGCCCGGGACAACCGCTCGGGGCTTTCTTT.